Shown below are 18 T cell receptor beta chains from a single sample sequenced in a study of T cell responses to AZD1222 COVID-19 vaccine. Libraries were prepared by immunoSEQ multiplex PCR; TCRdb keeps only in-frame clonotypes and omits some of them. The table lists 85,000 to 110,000 clones, roughly 91% of them singletons, with more than 4.5% in the top ten. Source: peripheral blood, taken on day 0 of AZD1222 vaccination. These receptors all come from an adult in good health.

The rearrangement links TRBV9 to TRBJ1-6; D gene uncertain. Trimming took 3 bases from V and 0 from J, leaving 10 bases between them. Per germline, CDR1 SGDLS and CDR2 YYNGEE. The CDR3 sequence is 16 residues long. DNA for the CDR3: TGTGCCAGCAGCGCCCGGCCGAGCTCCTATAATTCACCCCTCCACTTT. Protein product: CASSARPSSYNSPLHF.

The chain uses TRBV11-2 and TRBJ1-2; D gene unclear. V lost 4 bases and J 4 bases, leaving 13 bases between the germline ends. CDR1 is SGHAT and CDR2 is FQNNGV in the germline V gene. The CDR3 is 14 residues long. For the CDR3, the DNA is TGTGCCAGCAGCTCCGGTATAGGGTTCTATGGCTACACCTTC. Translation: CASSSGIGFYGYTF.

The genes are TRBV6-1 and TRBJ1-2, with D uncertain. Trimming pared 2 bases from V and 8 bases from J, leaving 12 bases between. The CDR3 contains 13 residues. Germline-derived CDR1 and CDR2 are MNHNS and SASEGT. The CDR3 bases are TGTGCCAGCAGTGAATGGGGTTCCGGGGGCTACACCTTC. It yields the protein CASSEWGSGGYTF.

The V and J genes are TRBV2 and TRBJ2-5, with D tentatively TRBD1 or TRBD2 (5 bases each). V was cut by 6 bases and J by 2 bases, with 16 bases left in between. Germline assignment: CDR1 SNHLY and CDR2 FYNNEI. CDR3 length: 15 residues. The DNA for the CDR3 is TGTGCCAGCAGCGCCCGACGGGGCCCACAAGAGACCCAGTACTTC. Translating gives CASSARRGPQETQYF.

This clone was observed a few times. The chain recombines TRBV6-5 with TRBJ1-4; D is uncertain. From germline, CDR1 is MNHEY and CDR2 SVGAGI. The V gene lost 1 base and the J gene lost 4 bases, with 7 bases spanning the gap. The CDR3 extends over 14 amino acids. Written as DNA, the CDR3 is TGTGCCAGCAGTTACTTACAGAATAATGAAAAACTGTTTTTT. Amino acids: CASSYLQNNEKLFF.

The chain carries TRBV19 and TRBJ1-1; D is undetermined. The germline gives CDR1 LNHDA, CDR2 SQIVND (reference sequence). The CDR3 covers 13 residues. V was clipped by 10 bases and J by 0 bases, with 12 bases between them. CDR3 nucleotide sequence: TGTGCCACCGAGGACGGGATGAACACTGAAGCTTTCTTT. Translated, it gives CATEDGMNTEAFF.

This clone turned up a few times. This chain connects TRBV9 to TRBJ1-3; the match to TRBD1 covers 7 bases. The V segment lost 3 bases and the J segment 5 bases; nucleotides outside the gene matches: 5. The CDR3 sequence is 14 residues long. In germline, CDR1 is SGDLS, CDR2 YYNGEE. The CDR3 region is CASSGRQGRNTIYF. CDR3 DNA sequence: TGTGCCAGCAGCGGCCGACAGGGAAGAAACACCATATATTTT.

V usage is TRBV19 and J usage is TRBJ1-2; D is unclear. CDR3 length: 16 amino acids. V was clipped by 0 bases and J by 4 bases, with 15 bases between them. Germline CDR1 is LNHDA and CDR2 is SQIVND (reference sequence). CDR3: CASSIEGSVSGYGYTF. CDR3 sequence (DNA): TGTGCCAGTAGTATAGAGGGTTCGGTTTCTGGCTATGGCTACACCTTC. Filled out from reference TRBV19 and TRBJ1-2, the complete variable domain reads DGGITQSPKYLFRKEGQNVTLSCEQNLNHDAMYWYRQDPGQGLRLIYYSQIVNDFQKGDIAEGYSVSREKKESFPLTVTSAQKNPTAFYLCASSIEGSVSGYGYTFGSGTRLTVV.

The V gene is TRBV4-3, the J gene TRBJ2-5, with D possibly being TRBD1 (5 bases). There are 15 residues in the CDR3. CDR1 and CDR2 from the germline V gene are LGHNA and YSLEER. Trimming removed 0 bases from V and 1 base from J, with 9 bases in between. The CDR3 bases are TGCGCCAGCAGCCAAGAGGGGCTCTCCCAAGAGACCCAGTACTTC. This translates into CASSQEGLSQETQYF.

This clone was recorded once. This chain connects TRBV7-9 to TRBJ2-2; D is ambiguous. The CDR3 covers 13 residues. The V end was cut by 1 base, the J end by 6 bases, with 6 bases between. In germline, CDR1 is SEHNR, CDR2 FQNEAQ (reference sequence). CDR3 DNA: TGTGCCAGCAGCTTAGGAGTCTCCGGGGAGCTGTTTTTT. Its translation: CASSLGVSGELFF.

The CDR3 sequence: CASSMGQYNEQFF. The CDR3 nucleotides read TGTGCCAGCAGCATGGGACAGTACAATGAGCAGTTCTTC. The chain links TRBV7-8 to TRBJ2-1; 7 bases match TRBD1. The J segment lost 4 bases and the V segment lost 5 bases, leaving 2 bases of the junction unmatched. CDR3 length equals 13 residues. Germline V gene data show CDR1 as SGHVS and CDR2 as FQNEAQ.

The chain links TRBV4-2 to TRBJ2-2; tentatively, D is TRBD2 (6 bases). Trimming took 1 base from V and 5 from J, leaving 17 bases between them. The germline CDR1 and CDR2 sequences are LGHNA and YNFKEQ. The CDR3 consists of 17 residues. The CDR3 loop reads CASSQGRAGRYTGELFF. The DNA of the CDR3 is TGTGCCAGCAGCCAAGGCCGGGCAGGGAGGTATACCGGGGAGCTGTTTTTT.

The chain employs TRBV5-1 and TRBJ1-1; D remains unclear. The germline V and J ends were trimmed by 0 bases and 4 bases, with 10 bases remaining between them. CDR3 length: 14 residues. Germline lookup yields CDR1 SGHRS and CDR2 YFSETQ. The CDR3 protein is CASSLDPDPTEAFF. CDR3 in DNA: TGCGCCAGCAGCTTGGATCCGGACCCCACTGAAGCTTTCTTT.

The CDR3: CASSLRGVPEAFF. The CDR3 bases are TGTGCCAGCAGTTTAAGAGGGGTCCCTGAAGCTTTCTTT. This chain joins TRBV12-3 or TRBV12-4 and TRBJ1-1; D may be TRBD1 (5 bases). The CDR3 has 13 amino acids. V was cut by 2 bases and J by 6 bases, with 10 bases left in between.

The chain recombines TRBV24-1 with TRBJ1-2; possible D gene TRBD1, 6 bases. The CDR3 sequence is 14 residues long. The germline V gene has CDR1 KGHDR and CDR2 SFDVKD. V shed 2 bases and J shed 6 bases, with 12 bases lying between them. CDR3 DNA sequence: TGTGCCACCAGTGATTCAGCAGGGGCTCATGGCTACACCTTC. Translated, it gives CATSDSAGAHGYTF.

The V gene is TRBV6-5, the J gene TRBJ2-7, with no clear D. This CDR3 is 15 amino acids long. V lost 6 bases and J 3 bases, leaving 18 bases between the germline ends. Germline CDR1 is MNHEY and CDR2 is SVGAGI. The CDR3 sequence is CASRRAGSSDYEQYF. The CDR3 DNA reads TGTGCCAGCAGACGCGCCGGGTCCAGCGACTACGAGCAGTACTTC.

As DNA, the CDR3 is TGTGCCAGCAGCCAAGGATTACCCCTCCACTTT. It specifies CASSQGLPLHF. V gene TRBV3-1 (or the pseudogene TRBV3-2) combines with J gene TRBJ1-6; D not certain. The germline V and J ends were trimmed by 1 base and 12 bases, with 4 bases remaining between them. Germline assignment: CDR1 LGHDT and CDR2 YNNKEL (reference sequence). The CDR3 runs 11 residues.

Written as DNA, the CDR3 is TGTGCCAGCAGCTCATACGACCGAACGTACACTGAAGCTTTCTTT. Its protein product is CASSSYDRTYTEAFF. V and J are TRBV7-3 and TRBJ1-1; D uncertain. Between the trimmed V and J ends, which lost 4 bases and 3 bases, there was a span of 15 bases. The CDR3 is 15 amino acids. CDR1 is SGHTA and CDR2 is FQGTGA in the germline V gene.